One and the same sample provided the 30 T cell receptor beta chains below, sequenced in a study of T cell responses to AZD1222 COVID-19 vaccine (dated by TCRdb to 2020 to 2022). According to the study, the label for this sample's time point signals: about 28 days (+/-7) after the second vaccine dose. Libraries were made using the immunoSEQ multiplex PCR assay. TCRdb retrieved this table from immuneACCESS and kept in-frame rearrangements only. Not all clones are present; in checked studies, unresolved V genes account for under half, and no reason is known for the remainder. This sample lists about 120,000 clones; 85% to 95% were detected once. Approximately 5% of the sample belongs to the ten largest clones. Sequencing used peripheral blood, obtained 28 days after the second AZD1222 dose. The receptor source for this set is an adult who received the AZD1222 COVID-19 vaccine.

The chain combines TRBV6-2 or TRBV6-3 with TRBJ1-1; a weak D match, TRBD1 (6 bases). V gave up 5 bases and J gave up 4 bases, with 14 bases separating them. There are 14 residues in the CDR3. Germline CDR1 MNHEY, CDR2 SVGEGT. The CDR3 sequence is CASSARDTFTEAFF. CDR3 coding DNA: TGTGCCAGCAGTGCCCGGGACACCTTCACTGAAGCTTTCTTT.

The chain links TRBV29-1 to TRBJ2-1; 7 bases map to TRBD1. Germline values: CDR1 SQVTM, CDR2 ANQGSEA. With 6 bases clipped from V and 5 bases from J, the junction kept 10 bases outside the gene matches. CDR3 length equals 14 residues. CDR3 protein: CSVNDRVPDNEQFF. CDR3 in DNA: TGCAGCGTCAACGACAGGGTTCCCGACAATGAGCAGTTCTTC.

This chain uses TRBV2 with TRBJ2-2; D might be TRBD2 (5 bases). CDR1 is SNHLY, CDR2 FYNNEI, per germline. This CDR3 region has 14 residues. V lost 4 bases and J lost 2, with 8 bases in between. This chain's CDR3 is CASSVLANTGELFF. As DNA, the CDR3 is TGTGCCAGCAGTGTTCTAGCCAACACCGGGGAGCTGTTTTTT.

The chain employs TRBV3-1 (or the pseudogene TRBV3-2) and TRBJ1-6, with a weak D call TRBD1 (6 bases). Trimming took off 4 bases at V and 3 bases at J, with 10 bases between the two ends. CDR1 and CDR2 (germline): LGHDT, YNNKEL (reference sequence). This CDR3 is built from 15 residues. CDR3 DNA: TGTGCCAGCAGCCCACAGGGAAACTATAATTCACCCCTCCACTTT. Residues: CASSPQGNYNSPLHF.

The chain joins TRBV9 to TRBJ1-1; D is unresolved. This CDR3 contains 15 residues. Trimming removed 0 bases at V and 2 bases at J, with 11 bases between. From germline, CDR1 is SGDLS and CDR2 YYNGEE. The CDR3 is CASSVGVFGNTEAFF. DNA of the CDR3: TGTGCCAGCAGCGTAGGAGTATTTGGAAACACTGAAGCTTTCTTT.

In nucleotides, the CDR3 is TGTGCCAGCAGCGTAGTAAGCGGCCCGGTGGGTGAGCAGTTCTTC. This gives the protein CASSVVSGPVGEQFF. V usage is TRBV9 and J usage is TRBJ2-1; D might be TRBD2 (5 bases). CDR1 is SGDLS and CDR2 is YYNGEE in the germline V gene. Trimming pared 0 bases from V and 9 bases from J, leaving 16 bases between. This CDR3 region has 15 residues.

For this clone: At the DNA level, this CDR3 is encoded by other sequences in the same sample as well. The chain uses TRBV12-3 or TRBV12-4 and TRBJ1-1; no firm D call. The CDR3 is 12 residues long. V gave up 2 bases and J gave up 3 bases, with 4 bases separating them. The CDR3 region has the DNA TGTGCCAGCAGTTTAAGGGACACTGAAGCTTTCTTT. Encoded protein: CASSLRDTEAFF.

The chain couples TRBV7-9 to TRBJ2-1; D not resolved. Trimming stripped 6 bases from V and 6 bases from J, with 15 bases between. Germline V gene data show CDR1 as SEHNR and CDR2 as FQNEAQ (reference sequence). The CDR3 spans 14 residues. The CDR3 coding sequence is TGTGCCAGCAGTTCACCCCCAATAGTCAATGAGCAGTTCTTC. This encodes CASSSPPIVNEQFF.

The chain couples TRBV6-1 to TRBJ2-2, with 9 bases that match TRBD1. The germline V gene encodes CDR1 MNHNS and CDR2 SASEGT. The ends lost 2 bases at V and 4 bases at J; junction bases unmatched: 2. There are 15 residues in the CDR3. The CDR3 bases are TGTGCCAGCAGTGAAACAGGGGGCTCCACCGGGGAGCTGTTTTTT. Encoded protein: CASSETGGSTGELFF.

This clone was seen only a few times. This rearrangement joins TRBV7-2 to TRBJ2-1, with a tentative D call TRBD2 (7 bases). The CDR3 consists of 14 residues. With 2 bases removed from V and 8 bases from J, the gap between germline ends came to 13 bases. Germline CDR1 is SGHTA and CDR2 is FQGNSA. CDR3 sequence: CASSLRGARDEQFF. Written as DNA, the CDR3 is TGTGCCAGCAGCTTACGGGGGGCCCGGGATGAGCAGTTCTTC.

This clone was counted once. J is TRBJ1-1 and V is TRBV28; D is undetermined. Trimming removed 4 bases at V and 4 bases at J, with 19 bases between. This CDR3 has 16 residues. Germline CDR1 reads MDHEN; CDR2 reads SYDVKM. CDR3 in DNA: TGTGCCAGCAGTTGGCGGAAGTATTCTGTTGGCACTGAAGCTTTCTTT. Residues: CASSWRKYSVGTEAFF.

This clone was observed a single time. The chain recombines TRBV3-1 (or the pseudogene TRBV3-2) with TRBJ2-5; unclear D gene. Trimming took off 1 base at V and 2 bases at J, with 14 bases between the two ends. Per germline, CDR1 LGHDT and CDR2 YNNKEL (reference sequence). This CDR3 has 16 residues. In DNA form, the CDR3 reads TGTGCCAGCAGCCAAGGGGCAAACAGCAATCAAGAGACCCAGTACTTC. It encodes CASSQGANSNQETQYF.

The rearrangement links TRBV10-1 to TRBJ2-2, with unresolved D. The CDR3 is made up of 13 amino acids. From germline, CDR1 is WNHNN and CDR2 SYGVQD (reference sequence). V dropped 6 bases and J dropped 4 bases, with 9 bases sitting between them. The CDR3 nucleotides read TGCGCCAGCAGACCTAGTCTCACCGGGGAGCTGTTTTTT. This codes for CASRPSLTGELFF.

V and J are TRBV6-1 and TRBJ2-3; 9 nucleotides line up with TRBD1. The junction had 7 bases not matched to a gene; V was cut back by 6 bases and J by 3 bases. The V gene's germline CDR1 is MNHNS and CDR2 SASEGT. This CDR3 is built from 15 residues. CDR3 sequence: CASSRTGTGTDTQYF. The CDR3 DNA sequence: TGTGCCAGCAGCCGAACCGGGACAGGGACAGATACGCAGTATTTT.

The gene calls are TRBV19 and TRBJ2-1; the match to TRBD1 covers 8 bases. Germline V gene lookup returns CDR1 LNHDA and CDR2 SQIVND (reference sequence). The CDR3 is made up of 15 amino acids. The V segment lost 5 bases and the J segment 4 bases; nucleotides outside the gene matches: 7. The CDR3 spells CASSEDREGYNEQFF. The CDR3 nucleotides read TGTGCCAGTAGTGAGGACAGGGAAGGATACAATGAGCAGTTCTTC. Combining the CDR3 with reference TRBV19 and TRBJ2-1 gives the whole variable domain DGGITQSPKYLFRKEGQNVTLSCEQNLNHDAMYWYRQDPGQGLRLIYYSQIVNDFQKGDIAEGYSVSREKKESFPLTVTSAQKNPTAFYLCASSEDREGYNEQFFGPGTRLTVL.

J is TRBJ2-5 and V is TRBV5-4; D might be TRBD1 (5 bases). This CDR3 spans 15 amino acids. Trimming shortened V by 4 bases and J by 6 bases, and 19 bases separated the two germline ends. The V gene's germline CDR1 is SGHNT and CDR2 YYREEE (reference sequence). The CDR3 region is CASSQDAGNGKTQYF. The CDR3 region has the DNA TGTGCCAGCAGCCAAGACGCAGGGAATGGGAAGACCCAGTACTTC.

The chain couples TRBV5-1 to TRBJ2-2, with D hard to call. The germline V and J ends were trimmed by 1 base and 0 bases, with 13 bases remaining between them. Germline V gene lookup returns CDR1 SGHRS and CDR2 YFSETQ. The CDR3 is 17 amino acids. CDR3 DNA sequence: TGCGCCAGCAGCTTGTTTACAGCACAAACGAACACCGGGGAGCTGTTTTTT. The encoded protein is CASSLFTAQTNTGELFF.

J is TRBJ2-2 and V is TRBV9; D is perhaps TRBD1 or TRBD2 (6 bases each). CDR3 length equals 15 residues. The V gene's germline CDR1 is SGDLS and CDR2 YYNGEE. V dropped 4 bases and J dropped 4 bases, with 14 bases sitting between them. Here the CDR3 DNA reads TGTGCCAGCAGCCCGGGGGCCCTCACCACCGGGGAGCTGTTTTTT. This translates into CASSPGALTTGELFF. The whole variable domain, filled in from reference TRBV9 and TRBJ2-2, reads DSGVTQTPKHLITATGQRVTLRCSPRSGDLSVYWYQQSLDQGLQFLIQYYNGEERAKGNILERFSAQQFPDLHSELNLSSLELGDSALYFCASSPGALTTGELFFGEGSRLTVL.

The chain is built from TRBV20-1 and TRBJ1-1; D is uncertain. This CDR3 contains 12 residues. Trimming removed 3 bases from V and 1 base from J, with 6 bases in between. From germline, CDR1 is DFQATT and CDR2 SNEGSKA (reference sequence). Written as DNA, the CDR3 is TGCAGTGCTAGTAATGGGAACACTGAAGCTTTCTTT. It encodes CSASNGNTEAFF.

The genes are TRBV7-9 and TRBJ2-2; 11 bases are shared with TRBD1. The CDR3 extends over 17 amino acids. Germline-derived CDR1 and CDR2 are SEHNR and FQNEAQ (reference sequence). V lost 5 bases, J lost 4 bases, and 9 bases stayed unmatched. CDR3: CASSVNPGTGGTGELFF. CDR3 DNA: TGTGCCAGCAGCGTCAATCCTGGGACAGGGGGCACCGGGGAGCTGTTTTTT. The whole variable domain, remainder taken from reference TRBV7-9 and TRBJ2-2, is DTGVSQNPRHKITKRGQNVTFRCDPISEHNRLYWYRQTLGQGPEFLTYFQNEAQLEKSRLLSDRFSAERPKGSFSTLEIQRTEQGDSAMYLCASSVNPGTGGTGELFFGEGSRLTVL.

This clone turned up a few times. The rearrangement links TRBV2 to TRBJ2-7; TRBD2 agrees at 10 bases. V was clipped by 4 bases and J by 7 bases; unmatched bases: 13. The CDR3 runs to 16 residues. Per germline, CDR1 SNHLY and CDR2 FYNNEI. The CDR3 nucleotides are TGTGCCAGCAGTGGCATGACTAGCGGGCTCGCCAGGGAGCAGTACTTC. It codes for CASSGMTSGLAREQYF.

On this clone: A junction boundary mismatches the germline segment, possibly from a read error. This chain joins TRBV19 and TRBJ1-2, with D perhaps TRBD1 (5 bases). Germline V CDR1 and CDR2: LNHDA, SQIVND (reference sequence). The CDR3 length is 13 residues. CDR3 amino acids: CASSMYRGDGYTF. CDR3 nucleotides: TGTGCAAGTAGTATGTATAGGGGCGACGGCTACACCTTC.

The rearrangement joins TRBV12-3 or TRBV12-4 to TRBJ2-7; perhaps TRBD2 as D (5 bases). The CDR3 extends over 11 amino acids. V dropped 5 bases and J dropped 3 bases, with 5 bases sitting between them. DNA of the CDR3: TGTGCCAGCAGTCGGGGCTACGAGCAGTACTTC. It specifies CASSRGYEQYF.

This clone was seen once. This chain uses TRBV2 with TRBJ2-5, with 7 bases that match TRBD2. J was trimmed by 5 bases and V by 6 bases; bases with no gene match: 12. The CDR3 runs to 15 residues. Germline CDR1 and CDR2: SNHLY and FYNNEI. As DNA, the CDR3 is TGTGCCAGCAGCCCCCGACTAGCTGATTCGGAGACCCAGTACTTC. Its translation is CASSPRLADSETQYF.

This chain links TRBV10-1 with TRBJ2-1; 11 bases align to TRBD1. The germline V gene encodes CDR1 WNHNN and CDR2 SYGVQD (reference sequence). Trimming took 7 bases from V and 8 from J; bases not matched to a gene: 4. This CDR3 region has 13 residues. CDR3 amino acids: CASTGQGAHEQFF. The CDR3 DNA reads as TGCGCCAGCACCGGACAGGGGGCCCATGAGCAGTTCTTC.

The chain recombines TRBV20-1 with TRBJ2-1; the D is unclear. V dropped 6 bases and J dropped 7 bases, with 19 bases sitting between them. Germline loops: CDR1 DFQATT, CDR2 SNEGSKA (reference sequence). The CDR3 runs to 14 residues. The CDR3 DNA reads as TGCAGTGCCAGTGAACACATCTTGTCTAATGAGCAGTTCTTC. Its protein product is CSASEHILSNEQFF.

The chain uses TRBV7-8 and TRBJ1-2; D gene ambiguous. The CDR3 extends over 16 amino acids. Germline assignment: CDR1 SGHVS and CDR2 FQNEAQ. V was pared by 0 bases and J by 3 bases, with 14 bases between. For the CDR3, the DNA is TGTGCCAGCAGCTTAGCCCCTGGCTTGAGGGACTATGGCTACACCTTC. Encoded protein: CASSLAPGLRDYGYTF.

As for this clone: Mismatch with germline at one junction end may stem from a read error. The gene calls are TRBV6-1 and TRBJ1-2; D is undetermined. The length of the CDR3 is 12 residues. The germline gives CDR1 MNHNS, CDR2 SASEGT. The CDR3 loop reads CASSKAGYGYTF. CDR3 nucleotides: TGTGCCAGCAGTAAAGCAGGTTATGGCTACACCTTC.

Notes on this clone: The sample carries other DNA sequences with the same CDR3. This sequence joins TRBV5-1 and TRBJ1-5; D gene unclear. Per the germline V gene, CDR1 is SGHRS and CDR2 is YFSETQ. V lost 0 bases and J lost 1, with 8 bases in between. This CDR3 is built from 15 residues. The CDR3 coding sequence is TGCGCCAGCAGCTTGGAGGGTTTGAGCAATCAGCCCCAGCATTTT. Translated, it gives CASSLEGLSNQPQHF.

The rearrangement uses TRBV5-1 and TRBJ1-4, with a possible D match to TRBD1 (5 bases). V was clipped by 0 bases and J by 8 bases, with 14 bases between them. The CDR3 is 15 amino acids. The germline V gene encodes CDR1 SGHRS and CDR2 YFSETQ. CDR3 sequence reads: CASSLERQGSEKLFF. CDR3 nucleotides: TGCGCCAGCAGCTTGGAGAGGCAGGGAAGCGAAAAACTGTTTTTT.